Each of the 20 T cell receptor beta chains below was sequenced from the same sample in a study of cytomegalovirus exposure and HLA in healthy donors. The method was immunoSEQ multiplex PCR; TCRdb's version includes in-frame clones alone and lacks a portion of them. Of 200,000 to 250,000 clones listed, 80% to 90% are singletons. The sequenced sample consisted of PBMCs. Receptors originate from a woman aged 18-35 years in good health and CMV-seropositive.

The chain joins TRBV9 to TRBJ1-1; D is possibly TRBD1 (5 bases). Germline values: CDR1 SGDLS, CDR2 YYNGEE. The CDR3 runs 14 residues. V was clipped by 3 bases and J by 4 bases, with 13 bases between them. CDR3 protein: CASSAQGLSTEAFF. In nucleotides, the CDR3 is TGTGCCAGCAGCGCGCAGGGTCTAAGCACTGAAGCTTTCTTT.

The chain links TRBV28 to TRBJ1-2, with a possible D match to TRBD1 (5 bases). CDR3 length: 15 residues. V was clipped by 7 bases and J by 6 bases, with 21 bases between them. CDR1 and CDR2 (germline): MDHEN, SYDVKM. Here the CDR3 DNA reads TGTGCCAGCACCCTAGGGGAGGGCCTACGCAATGGCTACACCTTC. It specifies CASTLGEGLRNGYTF.

As DNA, the CDR3 is TGTGCCTGGAGTATTCTTTCGACCGGGGAGCTGTTTTTT. Amino acids: CAWSILSTGELFF. This rearrangement joins TRBV30 to TRBJ2-2, with D uncertain. CDR3 length: 13 residues. Trimming removed 2 bases from V and 5 bases from J, with 9 bases in between. The germline gives CDR1 GTSNPN, CDR2 SVGIG (reference sequence).

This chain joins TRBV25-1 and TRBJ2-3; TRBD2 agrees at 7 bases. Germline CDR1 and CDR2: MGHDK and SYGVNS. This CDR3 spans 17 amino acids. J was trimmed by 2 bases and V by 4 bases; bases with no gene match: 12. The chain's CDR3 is CASSASGLGGNTDTQYF. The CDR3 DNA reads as TGTGCCAGCAGTGCCTCTGGACTAGGTGGGAACACAGATACGCAGTATTTT. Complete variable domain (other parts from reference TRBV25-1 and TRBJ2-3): EADIYQTPRYLVIGTGKKITLECSQTMGHDKMYWYQQDPGMELHLIHYSYGVNSTEKGDLSSESTVSRIRTEHFPLTLESARPSHTSQYLCASSASGLGGNTDTQYFGPGTRLTVL.

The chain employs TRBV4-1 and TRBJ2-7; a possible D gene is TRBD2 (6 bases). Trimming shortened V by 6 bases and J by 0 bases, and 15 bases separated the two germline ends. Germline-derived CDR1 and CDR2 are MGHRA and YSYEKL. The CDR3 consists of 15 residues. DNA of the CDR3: TGCGCCAGCAGACGTCAAGCGGGTAACTCCTACGAGCAGTACTTC. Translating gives CASRRQAGNSYEQYF.

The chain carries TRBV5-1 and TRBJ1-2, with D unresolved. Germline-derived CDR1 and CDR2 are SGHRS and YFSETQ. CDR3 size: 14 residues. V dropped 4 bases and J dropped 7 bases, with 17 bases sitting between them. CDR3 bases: TGCGCCAGCAGCCCGGATGAAGGACTGGCTGGCTACACCTTC. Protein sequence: CASSPDEGLAGYTF.

CDR3 residues: CASISAFGQGQAFF. The CDR3 bases are TGTGCCAGCATATCCGCTTTCGGACAGGGACAAGCTTTCTTT. This chain links TRBV6-1 with TRBJ1-1; 8 bases are shared with TRBD1. V was clipped by 7 bases and J by 9 bases; unmatched bases: 13. The V gene's germline CDR1 is MNHNS and CDR2 SASEGT. This CDR3 has 14 amino acids.

CDR3 bases: TGTGCCAGCACTATCTTCGGGAGAACGGCCTACAATGAGCAGTTCTTC. It specifies CASTIFGRTAYNEQFF. The chain has TRBV27 and TRBJ2-1; possible D gene TRBD2, 6 bases. V lost 7 bases and J 2 bases, leaving 18 bases between the germline ends. CDR3 length: 16 residues. CDR1 and CDR2 (germline): MNHEY, SMNVEV (reference sequence).

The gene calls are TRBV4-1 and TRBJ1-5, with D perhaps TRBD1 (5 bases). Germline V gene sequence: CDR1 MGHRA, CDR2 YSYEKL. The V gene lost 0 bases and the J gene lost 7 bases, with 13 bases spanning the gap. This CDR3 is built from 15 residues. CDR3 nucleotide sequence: TGCGCCAGCAGCCAAGATAGGGGATTGTACCAGCCCCAGCATTTT. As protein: CASSQDRGLYQPQHF.

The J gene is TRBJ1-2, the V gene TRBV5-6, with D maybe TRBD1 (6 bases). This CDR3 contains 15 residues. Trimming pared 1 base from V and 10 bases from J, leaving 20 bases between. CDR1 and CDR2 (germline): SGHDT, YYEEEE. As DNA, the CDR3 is TGTGCCAGCAGCTTGTCTAGGGGGTTAACCCCCCCCTACACCTTC. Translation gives CASSLSRGLTPPYTF.

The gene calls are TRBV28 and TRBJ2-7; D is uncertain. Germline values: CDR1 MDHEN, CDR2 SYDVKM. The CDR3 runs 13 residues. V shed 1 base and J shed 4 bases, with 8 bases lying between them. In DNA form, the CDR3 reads TGTGCCAGCAGTTTATTGCCCGGGTACGAGCAGTACTTC. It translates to CASSLLPGYEQYF.

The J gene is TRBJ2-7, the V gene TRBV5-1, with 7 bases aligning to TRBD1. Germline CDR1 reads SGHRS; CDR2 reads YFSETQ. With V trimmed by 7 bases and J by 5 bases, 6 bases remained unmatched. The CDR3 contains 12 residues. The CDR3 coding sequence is TGCGCCAGCCGACAGGGTTACAACGAGCAGTACTTC. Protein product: CASRQGYNEQYF.

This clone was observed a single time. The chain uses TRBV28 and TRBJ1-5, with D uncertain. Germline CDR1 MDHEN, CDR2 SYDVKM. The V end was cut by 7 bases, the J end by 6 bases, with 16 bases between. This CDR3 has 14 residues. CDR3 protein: CASTLEVRGQPQHF. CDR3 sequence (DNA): TGTGCCAGCACCCTAGAGGTTCGAGGTCAGCCCCAGCATTTT.

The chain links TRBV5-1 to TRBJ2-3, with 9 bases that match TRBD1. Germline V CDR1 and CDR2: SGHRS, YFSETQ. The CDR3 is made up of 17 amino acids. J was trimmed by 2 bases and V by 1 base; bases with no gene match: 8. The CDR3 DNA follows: TGCGCCAGCAGCTTGCGCTACCGACAGGGGGTCACAGATACGCAGTATTTT. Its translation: CASSLRYRQGVTDTQYF.

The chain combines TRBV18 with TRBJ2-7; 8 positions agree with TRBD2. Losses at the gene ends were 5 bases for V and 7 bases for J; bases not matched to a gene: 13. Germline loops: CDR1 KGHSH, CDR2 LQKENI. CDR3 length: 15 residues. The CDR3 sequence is CASSSGSSGIWEQYF. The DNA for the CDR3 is TGTGCCAGCTCATCCGGCAGTAGCGGGATATGGGAGCAGTACTTC.

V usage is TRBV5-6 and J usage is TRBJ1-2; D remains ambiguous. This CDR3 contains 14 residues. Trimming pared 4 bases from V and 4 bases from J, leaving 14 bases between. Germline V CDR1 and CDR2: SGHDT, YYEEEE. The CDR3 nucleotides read TGTGCCAGCAGCCGGGAGGACGCAAGCTATGGCTACACCTTC. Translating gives CASSREDASYGYTF.

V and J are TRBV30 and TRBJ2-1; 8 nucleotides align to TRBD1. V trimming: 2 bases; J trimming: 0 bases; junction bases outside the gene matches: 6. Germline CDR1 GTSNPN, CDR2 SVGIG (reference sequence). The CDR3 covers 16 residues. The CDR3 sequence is CAWSQVGTGSYNEQFF. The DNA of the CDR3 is TGTGCCTGGAGTCAAGTGGGGACAGGCTCCTACAATGAGCAGTTCTTC. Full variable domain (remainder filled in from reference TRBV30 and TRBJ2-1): SQTIHQWPATLVQPVGSPLSLECTVEGTSNPNLYWYRQAAGRGLQLLFYSVGIGQISSEVPQNLSASRPQDRQFILSSKKLLLSDSGFYLCAWSQVGTGSYNEQFFGPGTRLTVL.

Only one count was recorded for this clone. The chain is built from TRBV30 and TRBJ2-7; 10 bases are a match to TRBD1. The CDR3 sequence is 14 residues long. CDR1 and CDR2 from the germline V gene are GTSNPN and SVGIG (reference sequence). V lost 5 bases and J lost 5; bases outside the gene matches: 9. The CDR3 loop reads CAWAAGQGTDEQYF. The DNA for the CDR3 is TGTGCCTGGGCCGCGGGACAGGGGACCGACGAGCAGTACTTC.

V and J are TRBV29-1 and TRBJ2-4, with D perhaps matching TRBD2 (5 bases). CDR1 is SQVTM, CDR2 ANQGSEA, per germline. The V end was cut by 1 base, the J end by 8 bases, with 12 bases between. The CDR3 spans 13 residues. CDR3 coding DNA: TGCAGCGTTGAAGGAGAGAGGGCATACATTCAGTACTTC. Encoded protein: CSVEGERAYIQYF.

The chain's CDR3 is CASSYRGSGTEAFF. In DNA form, the CDR3 reads TGCGCCAGCAGCTACAGGGGGTCGGGCACTGAAGCTTTCTTT. The chain combines TRBV5-1 with TRBJ1-1; 8 nucleotides align to TRBD1. Germline V gene data show CDR1 as SGHRS and CDR2 as YFSETQ. There are 14 residues in the CDR3. After removal of 3 bases from V and 4 bases from J, the junction contained 5 bases not matched to a gene.